These T cell receptor beta chains were read from a single sample in a study of OX40 agonist ivuxolimab in advanced cancers. TCRdb's table, derived via immunoSEQ multiplex PCR, lists solely in-frame clones and lacks some. The sample has more than 55,000 clones; nearly 90% are singletons. The input for sequencing was CD4+ or CD8+ T cells sorted from blood, taken in a trial of the OX40 agonist ivuxolimab. All receptors derive from an adult with an advanced solid tumor such as melanoma, head and neck, liver or kidney cancer. The CDR3 runs from the conserved cysteine through the conserved F or W. The D gene is left open where the match is weak. Not every row has a clone size; where given, it reads once, few, many or a size class.

d_gene,abundance,v_gene,len,j_gene,CDR3nt,CDR3aa
TRBD1,NA,TRBV30,15,TRBJ1-1,TGTGCCTGGGACAGGGGAGGTTTCGCGCACACTGAAGCTTTCTTT,CAWDRGGFAHTEAFF
NA,NA,TRBV28,16,TRBJ2-1,TGTGCCAGCAGTGGCCACACAGGGAGCTCCTACAATGAGCAGTTCTTC,CASSGHTGSSYNEQFF
TRBD1,NA,TRBV6-5,14,TRBJ2-2,TGTGCCAGCAGTTTTACAGGGGTGGTCGGGGAGCTGTTTTTT,CASSFTGVVGELFF
NA,once,TRBV2,10,TRBJ2-1,TGTGCCGGTGTTCCTCTGTGTGAGTTCTTC,CAGVPLCEFF
TRBD2,NA,TRBV28,16,TRBJ2-7,TGTGCCAGCAAGGAACTAGCGGGAGGGAGGTCTCTGGGGCAGTACTTC,CASKELAGGRSLGQYF
TRBD1,NA,TRBV2,13,TRBJ1-1,TGTGCCAGCAGTGGACAGGGGATCACTGAAGCTTTCTTT,CASSGQGITEAFF
TRBD1,NA,TRBV28,14,TRBJ1-5,TGTGCCAGCAGTCTCGACAGGGATACCTGGCCCCAGCATTTT,CASSLDRDTWPQHF
TRBD2,NA,TRBV2,14,TRBJ2-5,TGTGCCAGCAGTGAAGACGGGGGGGTTGAGACCCAGTACTTC,CASSEDGGVETQYF
TRBD2,few,TRBV11-2,15,TRBJ2-3,TGTGCCAGCAGCTTAATGGGGGGGAGAACAGATACGCAGTATTTT,CASSLMGGRTDTQYF
TRBD2,NA,TRBV7-6,15,TRBJ2-7,TGTGCCAGCAGCAGACTAGCGGGAGACTCCTACGAGCAGTACTTC,CASSRLAGDSYEQYF
TRBD1,NA,TRBV10-3,15,TRBJ1-6,TGTGCCATCAGTACGGACAGGGCCCCACTTGGGGCCCTCCACTTT,CAISTDRAPLGALHF
NA,few,TRBV7-6,17,TRBJ1-4,TGTGCCAGCAGCTTCCAACCTACACAGGGAGCTAATGAAAAACTGTTTTTT,CASSFQPTQGANEKLFF
NA,NA,TRBV28,14,TRBJ1-2,TGTGCCAGCAGTTTAAGAGGGATGTTATATGGCTACACCTTC,CASSLRGMLYGYTF
TRBD2,once,TRBV29-1,14,TRBJ2-1,TGCAGCGTTGAACGACTAGCGATCGGCAATGAGCAGTTCTTC,CSVERLAIGNEQFF
TRBD2,NA,TRBV27,13,TRBJ2-7,TGTGCCAGCAGGAGACCGGGGGGCTACGAGCAGTACTTC,CASRRPGGYEQYF
NA,NA,TRBV29-1,10,TRBJ2-7,TGCAGCGTTGAAAACTCCGAGCAGTACTTC,CSVENSEQYF
NA,NA,TRBV6-6,14,TRBJ2-7,TGTGCCAGCAGTTACGAGAGACACCGCTACGAGCAGTACTTC,CASSYERHRYEQYF
TRBD1,once,TRBV10-3,11,TRBJ1-1,TGTGCCATTCGACAGGGCACTGAAGCTTTCTTT,CAIRQGTEAFF